This section outlines one TCR beta chain sequence together with its context. TCRdb reprocessed the 5' RACE reads via MiXCR and lists one record per CDR3 protein. The table shows roughly 170,000 distinct CDR3 sequences, with around a tenth occurring only once. Germline values: CDR1 MNHEY, CDR2 SVGEGT. The CDR3 has 14 residues. V lost 4 bases and J lost 6, with 16 bases in between. The source of the sample is a study of CD8 T cells in ankylosing spondylitis. V is TRBV6-2 or TRBV6-3 and J is TRBJ2-7; D perhaps matches TRBD1 (5 bases). The receptor comes from a female donor with ankylosing spondylitis or in good health (not recorded which). The sample consisted of blood, either unsorted or a sorted T cell fraction (not recorded which). The CDR3 region has the DNA TGTGCCAGCAGTTCTCAGGGCCATCAAGCCGAGCAGTACTTC. Its translation is CASSSQGHQAEQYF.